Listed below are T cell receptor beta chains from one sample, sequenced in a study of neurological immune-mediated disorders. TCRdb used MiXCR to reprocess the 5' RACE reads, holding one entry per CDR3 protein. The repertoire includes approximately 50,000 distinct CDR3 sequences, over 3% of them detected once, and approximately 6.3% sits in the top ten. The sample taken for sequencing was PBMCs. These receptors all come from a man in his forties with multiple sclerosis. The CDR3 runs from the conserved cysteine through the conserved F or W. A D gene is named only where the DNA matches it firmly. A clone size is listed for some rows: how often the clone was seen (once, few, many), or a class if it is expanded.

TRBV12-3/TRBV12-4	TRBD1	13	TRBJ2-5	many	TGTGCCAGCAGTCCGGGACAGGACGCGACCCAGTACTTC	CASSPGQDATQYF
TRBV4-1	NA	16	TRBJ2-3	many	TGCGCCAGCAGCCAGCCCCGGCAGGGGAGGGCAGATACGCAGTATTTT	CASSQPRQGRADTQYF
TRBV28	TRBD1	16	TRBJ1-2	many	TGTGCCAGCAGTTTTCCAGGACAGGTTCGGAATTATGGCTACACCTTC	CASSFPGQVRNYGYTF
TRBV7-6	NA	15	TRBJ1-6	few	TGTGCCAGCAGACCCCAGAGCTCCTATAATTCACCCCTCAACTTT	CASRPQSSYNSPLNF
TRBV7-8	TRBD2	18	TRBJ2-3	many	TGTGCCAGCAGCTTAGGGAGGGGGCTAGCGGGGGCCACAGATACGCAGTATTTT	CASSLGRGLAGATDTQYF
TRBV12-3/TRBV12-4	NA	14	TRBJ2-3	many	TGTGCCAGCAGCCGGGACGTACTCACAGATACGCAGTATTTT	CASSRDVLTDTQYF
TRBV5-1	NA	14	TRBJ2-7	many	TGCGCCAGCAGCTGGGGGGACACCGGGGGAGAGCAGTACTTC	CASSWGDTGGEQYF
TRBV20-1	NA	13	TRBJ2-5	many	TGCAGTGCTAGAGATCGTCGCAAGCGTGACCTGTACTTC	CSARDRRKRDLYF
TRBV11-2	NA	13	TRBJ2-1	many	TGTGCCAGCAGCTTAAGGCTATACAATGAGCAGTTCTTC	CASSLRLYNEQFF
TRBV4-1	TRBD2	15	TRBJ2-5	many	TGCGCCAGCAGCCCCCGACTAGCGGATCAAGAGACCCAGTACTTC	CASSPRLADQETQYF
TRBV9	TRBD2	17	TRBJ2-1	many	TGTGCCAGCAGCGTATCCCCGGGACTAGCGGGGTTCTATGAGCAGTTCTTC	CASSVSPGLAGFYEQFF
TRBV7-9	NA	16	TRBJ1-4	many	TGTGCCAGCAGCACGATCCCGGGGAAAACTAATGAAAAACTGTTTTTT	CASSTIPGKTNEKLFF
TRBV4-1	NA	12	TRBJ1-1	many	TGCGCCAGCAGCCACCCGCGGACTGAAGCTTTCTTT	CASSHPRTEAFF
TRBV5-1	NA	15	TRBJ1-4	many	TGCGCCAGCAGCTTGACCGGACAGACTAATGAAAAACTGTTTTTT	CASSLTGQTNEKLFF
TRBV5-1	NA	14	TRBJ2-5	many	TGCGCCAGCAGCTTCGGCCGGGGGCAAGAGACCCAGTACTTC	CASSFGRGQETQYF
TRBV12-3/TRBV12-4	NA	13	TRBJ2-7	many	TGTGCCAGCACTCTCGGGATGGGGGTAGAGCAGTACTTC	CASTLGMGVEQYF
TRBV29-1	NA	14	TRBJ2-3	many	TGCAGCGTTGAGTCCTGGGGGTTCTCAGATACGCAGTATTTT	CSVESWGFSDTQYF
TRBV6-6	NA	17	TRBJ2-1	many	TGTGCCAGCAGTCCTTACGGGACCTTCAGCTCCTACAATGAGCAGTTCTTC	CASSPYGTFSSYNEQFF
TRBV12-3/TRBV12-4	NA	15	TRBJ2-7	many	TGTGCCAGCAGTTTGATATCGGGGAGCGCCTACGAGCAGTACTTC	CASSLISGSAYEQYF
TRBV5-5	NA	15	TRBJ2-1	many	TGTGCCAGCAGCCGGACAGAACTATCCTACAATGAGCAGTTCTTC	CASSRTELSYNEQFF
TRBV20-1	NA	12	TRBJ1-2	NA	TGCAGTGGAGGTTCCGCTAACTATGGCTACACCTTC	CSGGSANYGYTF
TRBV20-1	NA	15	TRBJ2-2	many	TGCAGTGCTACTCGGGCCCAAAGAGGCACCGGGGAGCTGTTTTTT	CSATRAQRGTGELFF
TRBV3-1	NA	15	TRBJ1-1	many	TGTGCCAGCAGCCAAGTTGGTGGTCTCTCCACTGAAGCTTTCTTT	CASSQVGGLSTEAFF
TRBV2	TRBD1	13	TRBJ1-2	few	TGTGCCAGCGGGGGACAGGGTCGTGATGGCTACACCTTC	CASGGQGRDGYTF
TRBV18	NA	14	TRBJ2-7	many	TGTGCCAGCTCACCACCAGGGGGGAAGGACGAGCAGTACTTC	CASSPPGGKDEQYF
TRBV6-5	NA	16	TRBJ2-2	many	TGTGCCAGCAGGGGGATGGCAGGGTATAAGTTCGGGGAGCTGTTTTTT	CASRGMAGYKFGELFF